A single sample gave rise to the 25 T cell receptor beta chains below, sequenced in a study of cytomegalovirus exposure and HLA in healthy donors. The method was immunoSEQ multiplex PCR; TCRdb's version includes in-frame clones alone and lacks a portion of them. The table has over 100,000 clones, less than 95% seen once. The sequencing sample was made of PBMCs. These receptor sequences come from a woman younger than 30 in good health and CMV-seronegative.

This rearrangement joins TRBV11-3 to TRBJ2-3, with 8 bases matching TRBD2. Per germline, CDR1 SGHNT and CDR2 YENEEA. Trimming at V came to 3 bases and at J to 3 bases, leaving 11 bases not matched to a gene. This CDR3 spans 17 amino acids. The CDR3 is CASSFPRDGGGTDTQYF. In DNA, the CDR3 is TGTGCCAGCAGCTTTCCCCGTGACGGGGGGGGAACAGATACGCAGTATTTT.

The rearrangement links TRBV9 to TRBJ2-2, with a possible D match to TRBD2 (6 bases). CDR3 length: 15 amino acids. Between the trimmed V and J ends, which lost 2 bases and 0 bases, there was a span of 8 bases. Germline V lookup: CDR1 SGDLS, CDR2 YYNGEE. The CDR3 sequence: CASSVGRANTGELFF. In DNA form, the CDR3 reads TGTGCCAGCAGCGTCGGGAGAGCGAACACCGGGGAGCTGTTTTTT.

The gene calls are TRBV19 and TRBJ2-7; D possibly corresponds to TRBD2 (6 bases). Trimming pared 5 bases from V and 2 bases from J, leaving 19 bases between. The CDR3 extends over 16 amino acids. CDR1 is LNHDA, CDR2 SQIVND, per germline (reference sequence). The CDR3 is CASSLAGTALAYEQYF. In DNA, the CDR3 is TGTGCCAGTAGTTTGGCGGGAACGGCTCTAGCCTACGAGCAGTACTTC.

The J gene is TRBJ1-2, the V gene TRBV15, with a possible D match to TRBD1 (5 bases). The CDR3 is 17 residues long. With 1 base removed from V and 2 bases from J, the gap between germline ends came to 17 bases. Germline CDR1 is LNHNV and CDR2 is YYDKDF (reference sequence). The CDR3 DNA sequence: TGTGCCACCAGCAGAGGGGCGGGGCAGTTCGCGAACTATGGCTACACCTTC. It specifies CATSRGAGQFANYGYTF.

V gene TRBV15 combines with J gene TRBJ2-2; 9 bases align to TRBD1. The junction had 1 base not matched to a gene; V was cut back by 5 bases and J by 0 bases. Germline CDR1 and CDR2: LNHNV and YYDKDF (reference sequence). This CDR3 has 15 residues. The CDR3 nucleotides are TGTGCCACCAGCCGACAGGGGGCGAACACCGGGGAGCTGTTTTTT. As protein: CATSRQGANTGELFF.

The V gene is TRBV7-9, the J gene TRBJ2-7; 14 bases align to TRBD2. The CDR3 is 16 residues long. Germline values: CDR1 SEHNR, CDR2 FQNEAQ (reference sequence). The V and J ends lost 1 base and 3 bases, in that order; junction bases with no gene match: 2. The CDR3 loop is CASSLGLAGGNYEQYF. The CDR3 nucleotides read TGTGCCAGCAGCTTAGGACTAGCGGGGGGGAACTACGAGCAGTACTTC.

The chain uses TRBV11-2 and TRBJ1-4, with D possibly TRBD1 on 6 matching bases. Germline values: CDR1 SGHAT, CDR2 FQNNGV. Between the trimmed V and J ends, which lost 0 bases and 5 bases, there was a span of 13 bases. The CDR3 loop spans 16 amino acids. CDR3 in DNA: TGTGCCAGCAGCTTAGATCCCCCGGGGACAAATGAAAAACTGTTTTTT. Residues: CASSLDPPGTNEKLFF. Complete variable domain (other parts from reference TRBV11-2 and TRBJ1-4): EAGVAQSPRYKIIEKRQSVAFWCNPISGHATLYWYQQILGQGPKLLIQFQNNGVVDDSQLPKDRFSAERLKGVDSTLKIQPAKLEDSAVYLCASSLDPPGTNEKLFFGSGTQLSVL.

The DNA of the CDR3 is TGTGCCAGCAGCCGGCGGGGTGGGCTGGTAATTGGGGCCAACGTCCTGACTTTC. This encodes CASSRRGGLVIGANVLTF. The chain has TRBV7-9 and TRBJ2-6; the D gene is possibly TRBD2 (6 bases). The CDR3 loop spans 18 amino acids. Germline V gene data show CDR1 as SEHNR and CDR2 as FQNEAQ (reference sequence). Trimming left V 5 bases short and J 3 bases short, with 20 bases between.

V usage is TRBV5-4 and J usage is TRBJ2-1; perhaps TRBD2 as D (5 bases). The CDR3 spans 17 residues. Germline-derived CDR1 and CDR2 are SGHNT and YYREEE (reference sequence). V lost 4 bases and J 2 bases, leaving 19 bases between the germline ends. The CDR3 sequence is CASSSGPPGNTYNEQFF. In nucleotides, the CDR3 is TGTGCCAGCAGCAGCGGACCCCCCGGGAATACCTACAATGAGCAGTTCTTC.

This clone was counted once. The chain combines TRBV9 with TRBJ2-5, with D tentatively TRBD1 (6 bases). CDR1 is SGDLS, CDR2 YYNGEE, per germline. The CDR3 covers 16 residues. Trimming stripped 0 bases from V and 3 bases from J, with 15 bases between. CDR3 region: CASSVVGLDREETQYF. The CDR3 nucleotides are TGTGCCAGCAGCGTAGTAGGCCTGGACAGAGAAGAGACCCAGTACTTC.

The table lists this clone with a count of one. This chain joins TRBV6-4 and TRBJ2-3, with 16 bases identical to TRBD2. The germline V gene has CDR1 MRHNA and CDR2 SNTAGT. The CDR3 is 18 residues long. Germline trimming cut 7 bases from V and 4 bases from J; bases unmatched to any gene: 11. CDR3 in amino acids: CASTPGTSGGAGADTQYF. The CDR3 DNA follows: TGTGCCAGCACCCCCGGGACTAGCGGGGGGGCCGGGGCAGATACGCAGTATTTT.

This rearrangement joins TRBV11-3 to TRBJ2-7; TRBD1 matches 8 bases. The V segment lost 1 base and the J segment 4 bases; nucleotides outside the gene matches: 9. Germline loops: CDR1 SGHNT, CDR2 YENEEA. The CDR3 has 16 residues. In DNA, the CDR3 is TGTGCCAGCAGCTTAGGGACAGGGCGGAGAGAATACGAGCAGTACTTC. This sequence encodes CASSLGTGRREYEQYF.

This sequence joins TRBV5-1 and TRBJ2-7; TRBD2 is a possible D gene (5 bases). The CDR3 consists of 15 residues. V lost 1 base to trimming and J lost 2 bases, with 13 bases between them. Germline-derived CDR1 and CDR2 are SGHRS and YFSETQ. In nucleotides, the CDR3 is TGCGCCAGCAGCTTGTTCGAGGGTCCCACCTACGAGCAGTACTTC. It encodes CASSLFEGPTYEQYF.

The count of this clone is one. This rearrangement joins TRBV19 to TRBJ1-4, with unresolved D. Trimming cost V 3 bases and J 6 bases, with 14 bases left between them. Germline V gene lookup returns CDR1 LNHDA and CDR2 SQIVND (reference sequence). This CDR3 has 15 residues. The CDR3 reads CASSINLSRDEKLFF. In nucleotides, the CDR3 is TGTGCCAGTAGTATCAATCTAAGCCGCGATGAAAAACTGTTTTTT.

The chain recombines TRBV10-3 with TRBJ2-7, with TRBD1 identical over 8 bases. With 3 bases clipped from V and 3 bases from J, the junction kept 4 bases outside the gene matches. The CDR3 has 14 residues. The germline gives CDR1 ENHRY, CDR2 SYGVKD. The CDR3 here is CAISDNRGFYEQYF. CDR3 DNA: TGTGCCATCAGTGACAACAGGGGGTTCTACGAGCAGTACTTC.

CDR3 nucleotides: TGCGCCAGCAGCTTGTACGGCGGGGGGGCCCAAGAGACCCAGTACTTC. Translating gives CASSLYGGGAQETQYF. The chain is built from TRBV5-1 and TRBJ2-5, with TRBD2 matching over 9 bases. V was pared by 1 base and J by 1 base, with 5 bases of the junction left unmatched. The CDR3 is 16 amino acids. Germline assignment: CDR1 SGHRS and CDR2 YFSETQ.

The chain employs TRBV6-4 and TRBJ2-2, with D perhaps matching TRBD2 (7 bases). The CDR3 extends over 16 amino acids. Germline assignment: CDR1 MRHNA and CDR2 SNTAGT. V was cut by 0 bases and J by 6 bases, with 14 bases left in between. CDR3 sequence reads: CASSDSEGGISGELFF. In nucleotides, the CDR3 is TGTGCCAGCAGTGACTCCGAGGGGGGGATTTCCGGGGAGCTGTTTTTT.

This clone was seen once. The chain carries TRBV6-1 and TRBJ1-2; D is unresolved. The CDR3 spans 13 residues. From germline, CDR1 is MNHNS and CDR2 SASEGT. The ends were cut back, 3 bases at V and 4 bases at J, with 9 bases in the middle. The CDR3: CASSDQSAYGYTF. For the CDR3, the DNA is TGTGCCAGCAGTGATCAGAGCGCCTATGGCTACACCTTC.

The gene calls are TRBV5-1 and TRBJ2-4; D is possibly TRBD1 (5 bases). The CDR3 is 14 amino acids. V dropped 3 bases and J dropped 5 bases, with 12 bases sitting between them. Germline V lookup: CDR1 SGHRS, CDR2 YFSETQ. Here the CDR3 reads CASSSGGRENIQYF. CDR3 coding DNA: TGCGCCAGCAGCTCCGGTGGCAGGGAAAACATTCAGTACTTC.

This chain's CDR3 is CASSFSGVSTDTQYF. The CDR3 nucleotides are TGTGCCAGCAGCTTTAGCGGGGTTAGCACAGATACGCAGTATTTT. This rearrangement joins TRBV11-3 to TRBJ2-3; 8 positions match TRBD2. V lost 3 bases to trimming and J lost 0 bases; unmatched junction nucleotides: 2. The V gene's germline CDR1 is SGHNT and CDR2 YENEEA. The CDR3 totals 15 residues.

The chain recombines TRBV19 with TRBJ1-1, with a weak D call TRBD1 (6 bases). Trimming removed 6 bases at V and 4 bases at J, with 18 bases between. In germline, CDR1 is LNHDA, CDR2 SQIVND (reference sequence). The CDR3 runs to 15 residues. The CDR3 reads CASSLGGGHGTEAFF. The DNA of the CDR3 is TGTGCCAGTAGCCTCGGGGGGGGGCATGGCACTGAAGCTTTCTTT.

This chain connects TRBV7-9 to TRBJ1-3, with D uncertain. Germline values: CDR1 SEHNR, CDR2 FQNEAQ (reference sequence). With 1 base removed from V and 0 bases from J, the gap between germline ends came to 10 bases. This CDR3 is built from 16 residues. CDR3 sequence (DNA): TGTGCCAGCAGCTTAGACATGCTGAACTCTGGAAACACCATATATTTT. Translating gives CASSLDMLNSGNTIYF.

The chain links TRBV27 to TRBJ2-1, with 12 bases identical to TRBD2. V lost 2 bases, J lost 4 bases, and 6 bases stayed unmatched. The CDR3 spans 17 residues. Looked up from germline, CDR1 is MNHEY and CDR2 is SMNVEV (reference sequence). This CDR3 reads CASSLNGGLAGYNEQFF. CDR3 nucleotides: TGTGCCAGCAGTTTAAATGGGGGACTAGCGGGTTACAATGAGCAGTTCTTC.

This clone has just one count. This chain connects TRBV4-3 to TRBJ2-2, with D possibly being TRBD1 (5 bases). The CDR3 totals 17 residues. The germline V gene has CDR1 LGHNA and CDR2 YSLEER. V gave up 5 bases and J gave up 1 base, with 17 bases separating them. DNA for the CDR3: TGCGCCAGCAGCACCCCCTCGACAGAACTGAACACCGGGGAGCTGTTTTTT. Amino acids: CASSTPSTELNTGELFF.

CDR3 nucleotides: TGCGCCAGCAGCCAAGGACTAGCGGGTAAAACCTACGAGCAGTACTTC. This translates into CASSQGLAGKTYEQYF. V usage is TRBV4-1 and J usage is TRBJ2-7, with 10 bases fitting TRBD2. Trimming took 1 base from V and 2 from J; bases not matched to a gene: 5. This CDR3 has 16 residues. CDR1 is MGHRA and CDR2 is YSYEKL in the germline V gene.